The T cell receptor beta chain under discussion was sequenced for a study of blood T cells in healthy people across ages (dated by TCRdb to 2015 to 2017). Study-wide context: In model experiments, template switching captured about one uniquely barcoded TCR beta cDNA molecule for every two T cells. Age-related changes in TCR beta repertoire diversity were measured in the study by deep sequencing normalized with unique cDNA molecular identifiers. Donors were grouped into four age groups: young (average 16 years), middle-aged (roughly 37), aged (around 66) and long-lived (approximately 81). To avoid experimental bias, donors of different ages were randomly spread across the sequencing lanes. The study analyzed two additional independent replicas of 1 million unique cDNA reads from the same blood draw for two donors, one aged 18 to 30 and one aged 80 or older.

V is clipped by 1 base and J by 3 bases, and the sequence between their germline boundaries is 13 bases long. Its CDR3 holds 15 amino acids, cysteine through phenylalanine. Only the CDR3 portion is preserved as DNA: 45 bases, with reading frame beginning at the first base. CDR1 and CDR2, looked up from the germline V gene, are SGHTA and FQGNSA. Library generation was performed with 5' RACE. Sequencing was performed on an Illumina HiSeq 2500. A second PCR of roughly 7 to 12 cycles was run with a J-beta primer mix and a sample-barcoded 5' primer. A unique molecular identifier was introduced onto each TCR beta cDNA molecule by a template-switch 5' adaptor carrying 12 random nucleotides. Each sample yielded at least 3 million CDR3-containing paired-end reads. First-strand cDNA synthesis was performed from all RNA using the Mint cDNA synthesis kit, with priming by a TRBC-specific oligonucleotide. Following uracil-DNA glycosylase treatment, all cDNA underwent a first 18-cycle PCR with the universal primers M1SS and BC2_uni_R. The original methods were these. For normalization, 1 million high-quality reads, each with a distinct molecular identifier, were randomly selected from each sample. Instead of being binned into consensus sequences, reads that shared molecular identifiers were thrown out. MiTCR, with a Q25 quality threshold and the strictest error-elimination algorithm, was used for CDR3 identification, clonotype clustering and error correction. A nonparametric unseen species model with Euler transformation was used to estimate lower-bound total TCR beta diversity. Using fastp at Q25 and MiXCR, TCRdb reprocessed the public reads and kept productive beta chains. Entries that share a CDR3 protein sequence are merged under the most common genes and DNA. In this record, the V and J calls reflect TCRdb's handling and not the investigators' own analysis. Within this sample are about 1.4 million distinct CDR3 sequences, with 55% to 75% of them counted one time only. Over 5.5% of the sample lies in the top ten.

With respect to this clonotype: This receptor's antigen is unknown. Base qualities are not provided; no much larger clone lies one nucleotide away.

The donors were roughly 39 Caucasian individuals from Russia, aged about 6 to 95 years, who were systemically healthy. Each donor gave ten milliliters of peripheral blood, collected into EDTA-treated Vacutainer tubes. Ficoll-Paque density-gradient centrifugation was used to isolate PBMCs, with at least 6.5 million per sample. Total RNA was extracted from PBMCs with Trizol reagent, with at least 5 micrograms obtained per sample. Naive CD45RAhigh/CD27high T cell percentages were measured by flow cytometry on a PBMC aliquot from every donor. Here is what the overall study found, with its caveats: Conclusive comparison of naive and antigen-experienced compartments was prevented by the profiling of bulk unsorted PBMCs. Compared with the aged group, more naive CD4+ T cells, fewer expanded clones and increased TCR diversity were shown by the long-lived group, suggesting age selection. As age increased, observed TCR beta diversity per million T cells dropped in a roughly linear way, and a significant reduction was already evident by age about 36. The percentage of naive T cells measured by flow cytometry correlated strongly with observed TCR beta diversity. Estimates of total diversity from one million sequenced T cells were regarded as lower bounds and underestimates. Because donor CMV infection status was unknown, age-related changes in expanded clonotypes were potentially confounded.

The chain employs TRBV7-2 and TRBJ2-7; the D gene is possibly TRBD1 or TRBD2, with 7 bases matching each. The specimen was blood. The clonotype originates from a man aged 18-30 years in good health. The CDR3 reads as follows: CASSLGGGTDYEQYF. The sequence in DNA is TGTGCCAGCAGCTTAGGGGGGGGGACAGACTACGAGCAGTACTTC.